The 3 T cell receptor beta chains reported below all come from one sample, sequenced in a study of T cell responses to AZD1222 COVID-19 vaccine. Sequencing was performed with immunoSEQ multiplex PCR; in TCRdb, only in-frame clones are kept and a portion is missing. The data show around 180,000 clones, around 92% seen once. The sequenced sample was peripheral blood, obtained on day 0 of AZD1222 vaccination. The receptors originated from an adult in good health.

The chain is built from TRBV28 and TRBJ2-7, with D unclear. The V gene's germline CDR1 is MDHEN and CDR2 SYDVKM. Trimming pared 5 bases from V and 1 base from J, leaving 9 bases between. This CDR3 spans 13 amino acids. The CDR3 sequence: CASSPGQSYEQYV. The DNA of the CDR3 is TGTGCCAGCAGTCCGGGCCAGTCCTACGAGCAGTACGTC.

The rearrangement uses TRBV19 and TRBJ1-2; D gene unclear. Trimming stripped 4 bases from V and 0 bases from J, with 24 bases between. Germline V gene lookup returns CDR1 LNHDA and CDR2 SQIVND (reference sequence). The CDR3 extends over 19 amino acids. The CDR3 DNA is TGTGCCAGTAGTAGTATAATCACCCACCGGAATAGCGCTAACTATGGCTACACCTTC. It yields the protein CASSSIITHRNSANYGYTF.

The chain joins TRBV7-9 to TRBJ1-2; D is perhaps TRBD1 (5 bases). The V gene lost 2 bases and the J gene lost 8 bases, with 18 bases spanning the gap. CDR3 length: 15 amino acids. Per the germline V gene, CDR1 is SEHNR and CDR2 is FQNEAQ (reference sequence). Here the CDR3 reads CASSLSREKLRGYTF. The CDR3, as DNA: TGTGCCAGCAGCTTAAGCAGGGAGAAGTTAAGGGGCTACACCTTC.